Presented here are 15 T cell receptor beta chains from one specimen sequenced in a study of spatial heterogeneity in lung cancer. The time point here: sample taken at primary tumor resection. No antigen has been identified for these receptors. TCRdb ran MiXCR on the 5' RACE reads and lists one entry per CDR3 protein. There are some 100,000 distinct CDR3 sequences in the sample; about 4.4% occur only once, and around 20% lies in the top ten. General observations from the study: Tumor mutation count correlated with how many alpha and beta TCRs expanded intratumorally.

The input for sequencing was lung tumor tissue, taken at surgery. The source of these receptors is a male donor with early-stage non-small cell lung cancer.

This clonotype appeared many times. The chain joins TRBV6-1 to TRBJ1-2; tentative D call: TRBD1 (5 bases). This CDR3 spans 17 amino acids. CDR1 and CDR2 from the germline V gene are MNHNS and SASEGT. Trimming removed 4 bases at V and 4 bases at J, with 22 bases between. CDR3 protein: CASSAGVTVSVFYGYTF. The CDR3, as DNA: TGTGCCAGCAGTGCAGGAGTGACAGTTTCAGTTTTCTATGGCTACACCTTC.

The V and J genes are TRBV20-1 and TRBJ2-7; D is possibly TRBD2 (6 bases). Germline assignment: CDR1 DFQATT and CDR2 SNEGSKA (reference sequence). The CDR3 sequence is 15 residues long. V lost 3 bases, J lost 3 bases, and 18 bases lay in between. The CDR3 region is CSASVAGRKDYEQYF. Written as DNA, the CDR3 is TGCAGTGCTAGTGTTGCGGGACGGAAGGACTACGAGCAGTACTTC.

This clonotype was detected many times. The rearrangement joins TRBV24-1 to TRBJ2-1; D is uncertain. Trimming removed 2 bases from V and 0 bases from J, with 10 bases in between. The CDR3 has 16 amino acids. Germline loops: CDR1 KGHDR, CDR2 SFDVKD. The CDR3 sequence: CATSDSVASSYNEQFF. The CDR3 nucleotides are TGTGCCACCAGTGATTCCGTAGCAAGCTCCTACAATGAGCAGTTCTTC.

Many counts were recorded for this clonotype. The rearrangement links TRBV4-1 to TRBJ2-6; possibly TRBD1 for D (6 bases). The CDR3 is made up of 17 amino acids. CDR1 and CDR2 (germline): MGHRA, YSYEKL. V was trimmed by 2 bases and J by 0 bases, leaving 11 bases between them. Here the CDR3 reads CASSQRTVSSGANVLTF. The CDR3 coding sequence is TGCGCCAGCAGCCAAAGGACAGTTAGCTCTGGGGCCAACGTCCTGACTTTC.

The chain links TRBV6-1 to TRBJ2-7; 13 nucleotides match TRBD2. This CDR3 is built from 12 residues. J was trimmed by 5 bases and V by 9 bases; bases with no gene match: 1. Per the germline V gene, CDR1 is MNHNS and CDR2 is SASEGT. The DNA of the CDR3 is TGTGCCAGTGGACTAGCGGGAGACGAGCAGTACTTC. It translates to CASGLAGDEQYF.

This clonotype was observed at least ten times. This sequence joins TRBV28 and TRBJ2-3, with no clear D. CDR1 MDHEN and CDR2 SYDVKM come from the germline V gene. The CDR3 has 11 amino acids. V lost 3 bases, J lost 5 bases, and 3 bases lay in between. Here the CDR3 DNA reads TGTGCCAGCAGTTTCCGAGATACGCAGTATTTT. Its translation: CASSFRDTQYF.

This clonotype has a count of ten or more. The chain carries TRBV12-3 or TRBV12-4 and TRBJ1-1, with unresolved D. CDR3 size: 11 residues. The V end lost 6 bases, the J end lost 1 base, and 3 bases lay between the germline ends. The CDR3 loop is CASSRNTEAFF. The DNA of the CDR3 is TGTGCCAGCAGCCGGAACACTGAAGCTTTCTTT.

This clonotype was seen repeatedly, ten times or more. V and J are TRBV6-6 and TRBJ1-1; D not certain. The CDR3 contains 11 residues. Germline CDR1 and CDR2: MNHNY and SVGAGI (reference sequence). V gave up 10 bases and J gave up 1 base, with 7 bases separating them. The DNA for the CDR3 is TGTGCCACTTCTTGGAACACTGAAGCTTTCTTT. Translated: CATSWNTEAFF.

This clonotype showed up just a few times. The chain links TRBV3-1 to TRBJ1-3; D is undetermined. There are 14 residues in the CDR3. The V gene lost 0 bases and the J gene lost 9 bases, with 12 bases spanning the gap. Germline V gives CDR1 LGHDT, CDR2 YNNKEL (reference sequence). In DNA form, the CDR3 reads TGTGCCAGCAGCCAAGACGGGGTTTATGGCACCATATATTTT. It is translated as CASSQDGVYGTIYF.

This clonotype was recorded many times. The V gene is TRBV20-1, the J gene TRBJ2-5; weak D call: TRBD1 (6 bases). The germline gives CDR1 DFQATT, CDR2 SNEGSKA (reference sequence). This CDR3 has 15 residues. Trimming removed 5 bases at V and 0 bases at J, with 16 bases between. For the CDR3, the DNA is TGCAGTGCTGACTACAGGGTGGGGAACCAAGAGACCCAGTACTTC. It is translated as CSADYRVGNQETQYF.

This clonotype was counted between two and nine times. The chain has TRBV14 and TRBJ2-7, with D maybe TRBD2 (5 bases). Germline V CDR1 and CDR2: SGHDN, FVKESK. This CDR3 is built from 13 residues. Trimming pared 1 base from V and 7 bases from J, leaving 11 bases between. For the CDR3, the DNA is TGTGCCAGCAGCCAAGCGGGGTCTCAGGAGCAGTACTTC. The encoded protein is CASSQAGSQEQYF.

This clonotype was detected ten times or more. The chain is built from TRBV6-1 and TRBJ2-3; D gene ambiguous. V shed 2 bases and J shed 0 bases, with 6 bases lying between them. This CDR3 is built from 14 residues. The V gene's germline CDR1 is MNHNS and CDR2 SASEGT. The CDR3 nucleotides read TGTGCCAGCAGTGAAATCATTAGCACAGATACGCAGTATTTT. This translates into CASSEIISTDTQYF.

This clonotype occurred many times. The CDR3 sequence is CASSSGQVGNEQFF. CDR3 DNA: TGCGCCAGCAGCTCGGGGCAGGTTGGTAATGAGCAGTTCTTC. The chain employs TRBV5-1 and TRBJ2-1; possibly TRBD1 or TRBD2 for D (5 bases each). The CDR3 covers 14 residues. Trimming left V 3 bases short and J 7 bases short, with 14 bases between. Per germline, CDR1 SGHRS and CDR2 YFSETQ.

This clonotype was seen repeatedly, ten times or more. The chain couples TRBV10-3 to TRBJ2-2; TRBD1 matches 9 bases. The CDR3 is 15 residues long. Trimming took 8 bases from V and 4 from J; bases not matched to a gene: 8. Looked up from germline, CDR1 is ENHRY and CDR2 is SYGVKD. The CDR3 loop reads CAIAADRGFTGELFF. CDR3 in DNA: TGTGCCATCGCGGCCGACAGGGGGTTCACCGGGGAGCTGTTTTTT.

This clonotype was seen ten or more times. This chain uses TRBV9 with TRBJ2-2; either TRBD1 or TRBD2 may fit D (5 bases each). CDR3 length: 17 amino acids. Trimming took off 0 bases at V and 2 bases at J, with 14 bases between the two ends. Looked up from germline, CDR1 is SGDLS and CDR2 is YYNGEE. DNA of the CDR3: TGTGCCAGCAGCGTAGTCAGGGACGGACCTAACACCGGGGAGCTGTTTTTT. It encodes CASSVVRDGPNTGELFF.